This T cell receptor (beta chain) was captured in a study of identical twins. TCRdb called the 5' RACE reads again in MiXCR, with one record for every CDR3 protein. This table has about 190,000 distinct CDR3 sequences, 15% to 20% appearing once. V trimming: 3 bases; J trimming: 3 bases; junction bases outside the gene matches: 1. Per the germline V gene, CDR1 is SGHDT and CDR2 is YYEEEE. The CDR3 covers 13 residues. These data were also filed under a second study, of T cells expressing NK-cell markers.

The origin of this receptor is a young woman in good health. The V call is TRBV5-6, the J call TRBJ1-1; 8 nucleotides line up with TRBD1. Sequenced: CD8+ T cells sorted from blood. The CDR3 coding sequence is TGTGCCAGCAGCTCGACAGGGGACACTGAAGCTTTCTTT. This encodes CASSSTGDTEAFF.